The 28 T cell receptor beta chains below were found in one sample sequenced in a study of shared T cell receptors in the human thymus. Here immunoSEQ multiplex PCR was the method, and the copy in TCRdb shows in-frame clones only, minus some. The table includes approximately 760,000 clones, 75% to 90% detected once. These data were also reused for a study on human thymus T cells.

The specimen was thymocytes. The receptors were gathered from a girl under two years old with a congenital heart defect.

The V call is TRBV11-3, the J call TRBJ2-2; 8 bases fit TRBD2. This CDR3 contains 18 residues. Germline V gene data show CDR1 as SGHNT and CDR2 as YENEEA. V lost 5 bases to trimming and J lost 1 base; unmatched junction nucleotides: 12. DNA for the CDR3: TGTGCCAGCAGCGGGGGAGGGAGCGGGGGTCAGAACACCGGGGAGCTGTTTTTT. Translated: CASSGGGSGGQNTGELFF.

This chain links TRBV5-1 with TRBJ2-7; TRBD1 aligns across 7 bases. Germline V CDR1 and CDR2: SGHRS, YFSETQ. The CDR3 has 14 amino acids. Trimming at V came to 1 base and at J to 6 bases, leaving 7 bases not matched to a gene. The CDR3: CASSLTGERSEQYF. CDR3 DNA: TGCGCCAGCAGCTTGACAGGGGAAAGGAGCGAGCAGTACTTC.

V is TRBV4-1 and J is TRBJ1-4, with TRBD1 as a possible D gene (6 bases). Trimming removed 1 base at V and 14 bases at J, with 17 bases between. The CDR3 covers 14 residues. Germline loops: CDR1 MGHRA, CDR2 YSYEKL. CDR3 nucleotide sequence: TGCGCCAGCAGCCAAGCCCAGCCAGGGACATACCTGTTTTTT. This sequence encodes CASSQAQPGTYLFF.

CDR3 loop: CASSFSGGEGEQFF. The CDR3 DNA follows: TGTGCCAGCAGCTTTTCGGGGGGGGAAGGTGAGCAGTTCTTC. This chain connects TRBV13 to TRBJ2-1; 8 positions agree with TRBD2. The junction had 7 bases not matched to a gene; V was cut back by 3 bases and J by 9 bases. The germline CDR1 and CDR2 sequences are PRHDT and FYEKMQ (reference sequence). The CDR3 loop spans 14 amino acids.

The chain recombines TRBV5-1 with TRBJ1-4; a weak D match, TRBD1 (6 bases). This CDR3 comprises 14 residues. The germline CDR1 and CDR2 sequences are SGHRS and YFSETQ. V was clipped by 5 bases and J by 6 bases, with 14 bases between them. The CDR3 nucleotides read TGCGCCAGCAGTTGGGGGCGGTTGGATGAAAAACTGTTTTTT. Translating it yields CASSWGRLDEKLFF.

As DNA, the CDR3 is TGTGCCAGCAGCTTCCAGGGGGCTAGCACAGATACGCAGTATTTT. The encoded protein is CASSFQGASTDTQYF. V is TRBV7-2 and J is TRBJ2-3, with 8 nucleotides matching TRBD1. The CDR3 is 15 amino acids. V was pared by 3 bases and J by 0 bases, with 2 bases of the junction left unmatched. The germline V gene encodes CDR1 SGHTA and CDR2 FQGNSA. The full variable domain, its missing parts supplied by reference TRBV7-2 and TRBJ2-3, is GAGVSQSPSNKVTEKGKDVELRCDPISGHTALYWYRQSLGQGLEFLIYFQGNSAPDKSGLPSDRFSAERTGGSVSTLTIQRTQQEDSAVYLCASSFQGASTDTQYFGPGTRLTVL.

This clone was found once. The chain uses TRBV21-1 and TRBJ1-1; no check of the table's D call, TRBD1, against the DNA was made. TRBV21-1 is classified as a pseudogene. The CDR3 runs 16 residues. The CDR3 region is CASSSPNRVPNTEAFF. The CDR3 DNA follows: TGTGCCAGCAGCTCCCCAAACAGGGTCCCGAACACTGAAGCTTTCTTT.

The chain uses TRBV6-1 and TRBJ1-1; D unclear. The V end lost 5 bases, the J end lost 7 bases, and 14 bases lay between the germline ends. Germline V gene data show CDR1 as MNHNS and CDR2 as SASEGT. The CDR3 consists of 13 residues. The CDR3 nucleotides are TGTGCCAGCAGTTATAGAACCAATCGTGAAGCTTTCTTT. This translates into CASSYRTNREAFF.

The genes are TRBV9 and TRBJ1-1; 8 bases align to TRBD1. Per germline, CDR1 SGDLS and CDR2 YYNGEE. V lost 2 bases and J lost 1; bases outside the gene matches: 10. The CDR3 runs 17 residues. The CDR3 sequence: CASSVETGALPNTEAFF. CDR3 DNA sequence: TGTGCCAGCAGCGTGGAGACAGGGGCCCTACCGAACACTGAAGCTTTCTTT.

This clone has a handful of counts. The V and J genes are TRBV25-1 and TRBJ1-2, with 11 bases fitting TRBD1. This CDR3 contains 13 residues. Trimming removed 4 bases from V and 10 bases from J; junction bases left unmatched: 5. Germline V CDR1 and CDR2: MGHDK, SYGVNS. The CDR3 coding sequence is TGTGCCAGCAGTGCCCCGGGACAGGGGGACTACACCTTC. Translated, it gives CASSAPGQGDYTF.

V gene TRBV28 combines with J gene TRBJ2-7, with D tentatively TRBD2 (5 bases). The CDR3 sequence is 14 residues long. V was clipped by 6 bases and J by 2 bases, with 14 bases between them. Germline assignment: CDR1 MDHEN and CDR2 SYDVKM. CDR3 bases: TGTGCCAGCAGCCCACAACTAGGAGCCTACGAGCAGTACTTC. Its translation: CASSPQLGAYEQYF.

The V gene is TRBV19, the J gene TRBJ2-7; possible D gene TRBD1, 6 bases. This CDR3 is built from 17 residues. Germline loops: CDR1 LNHDA, CDR2 SQIVND (reference sequence). Deletions cut 6 bases from V and 0 bases from J, with 21 bases between. The CDR3 DNA reads as TGTGCCAGTAGCCCGAACCTCTGGACAGTACCCTCCTACGAGCAGTACTTC. Amino acid sequence: CASSPNLWTVPSYEQYF. Based on the CDR3 plus reference TRBV19 and TRBJ2-7, the full variable domain is DGGITQSPKYLFRKEGQNVTLSCEQNLNHDAMYWYRQDPGQGLRLIYYSQIVNDFQKGDIAEGYSVSREKKESFPLTVTSAQKNPTAFYLCASSPNLWTVPSYEQYFGPGTRLTVT.

The rearrangement joins TRBV6-4 to TRBJ1-1; TRBD1 matches at 10 bases. After removal of 6 bases from V and 4 bases from J, the junction contained 8 bases not matched to a gene. The CDR3 sequence is 15 residues long. In germline, CDR1 is MRHNA, CDR2 SNTAGT. The CDR3 sequence: CASSEGGDRGTEAFF. DNA for the CDR3: TGTGCCAGCAGCGAAGGAGGGGACAGGGGCACTGAAGCTTTCTTT.

This clone has a single count. This chain connects TRBV5-6 to TRBJ1-6; D remains ambiguous. The CDR3 sequence is 17 residues long. The germline gives CDR1 SGHDT, CDR2 YYEEEE. V was pared by 5 bases and J by 0 bases, with 15 bases between. The chain's CDR3 is CASRVSGSSSYNSPLHF. In nucleotides, the CDR3 is TGTGCCAGCAGGGTGTCCGGGAGCAGCTCCTATAATTCACCCCTCCACTTT.

This clone was counted once. The chain uses TRBV23-1 and TRBJ1-6; D is perhaps TRBD1 (6 bases). TRBV23-1 is treated as an ORF (open reading frame) with a function not yet certain. V was cut by 6 bases and J by 7 bases, with 19 bases left in between. This CDR3 region has 16 residues. The CDR3 DNA follows: TGCGCCAGCAGCCCAACGGGGACAAGGCGGAATTCACCCCTCCACTTT. Translated, it gives CASSPTGTRRNSPLHF.

The V gene is TRBV11-2, the J gene TRBJ1-6; 7 nucleotides agree with TRBD1. This CDR3 spans 16 amino acids. Germline lookup yields CDR1 SGHAT and CDR2 FQNNGV. V gave up 1 base and J gave up 9 bases; unmatched junction bases: 9. DNA of the CDR3: TGTGCCAGCAGCTTAGCCCCCCGGGACAGCTTTTCACCCCTCCACTTT. This codes for CASSLAPRDSFSPLHF.

This chain links TRBV5-8 with TRBJ1-2; no reliable D call. This CDR3 region has 19 residues. Trimming removed 2 bases at V and 0 bases at J, with 23 bases between. Germline-derived CDR1 and CDR2 are SGHTS and YDEGEE. CDR3 in DNA: TGTGCCAGCAGCTTTTGGAATGGCTACAGTTTTATTCCTAACTATGGCTACACCTTC. Amino acids: CASSFWNGYSFIPNYGYTF.

The chain links TRBV5-1 to TRBJ2-3; weak D call: TRBD1 (5 bases). Looked up from germline, CDR1 is SGHRS and CDR2 is YFSETQ. The V end was cut by 3 bases, the J end by 0 bases, with 23 bases between. The CDR3 is 19 amino acids. DNA for the CDR3: TGCGCCAGCAGCTGCTTAAACCCAAGGACATTTACGAGCACAGATACGCAGTATTTT. This encodes CASSCLNPRTFTSTDTQYF.

The chain recombines TRBV27 with TRBJ2-3; no firm D call. The germline gives CDR1 MNHEY, CDR2 SMNVEV (reference sequence). Trimming pared 4 bases from V and 5 bases from J, leaving 7 bases between. The CDR3 loop spans 12 amino acids. CDR3 sequence reads: CASSSPVDTQYF. CDR3 nucleotide sequence: TGTGCCAGCAGTTCGCCGGTAGATACGCAGTATTTT.

The V call is TRBV11-2, the J call TRBJ1-5; D perhaps matches TRBD1 (6 bases). From germline, CDR1 is SGHAT and CDR2 FQNNGV. Trimming left V 5 bases short and J 5 bases short, with 10 bases between. This CDR3 has 13 residues. The CDR3 DNA is TGTGCCAGCAGCCACCCAGGGGATCAGCCCCAGCATTTT. It translates to CASSHPGDQPQHF.

This chain uses TRBV13 with TRBJ2-7, with 11 bases that match TRBD2. Per the germline V gene, CDR1 is PRHDT and CDR2 is FYEKMQ (reference sequence). This CDR3 contains 18 residues. The junction had 15 bases not matched to a gene; V was cut back by 4 bases and J by 4 bases. DNA for the CDR3: TGTGCCAGCAGCTCGGTAGCGGGGGGGCCTCGTAAAATATACGAGCAGTACTTC. Translation gives CASSSVAGGPRKIYEQYF. Based on the CDR3 plus reference TRBV13 and TRBJ2-7, the full variable domain is AAGVIQSPRHLIKEKRETATLKCYPIPRHDTVYWYQQGPGQDPQFLISFYEKMQSDKGSIPDRFSAQQFSDYHSELNMSSLELGDSALYFCASSSVAGGPRKIYEQYFGPGTRLTVT.

The genes are TRBV2 and TRBJ2-1; D possibly corresponds to TRBD2 (6 bases). The CDR3 extends over 16 amino acids. V was shortened by 6 bases and J by 9 bases, with 24 bases between the two germline ends. Germline values: CDR1 SNHLY, CDR2 FYNNEI. The CDR3 is CASRDFRDFPHVEQFF. Here the CDR3 DNA reads TGTGCCAGCAGGGATTTCCGGGACTTTCCCCATGTTGAGCAGTTCTTC.

J is TRBJ1-1 and V is TRBV28; D uncertain. The CDR3 has 15 residues. Germline-derived CDR1 and CDR2 are MDHEN and SYDVKM. Trimming cost V 3 bases and J 2 bases, with 13 bases left between them. CDR3 in amino acids: CASSFTWSFNTEAFF. CDR3 sequence (DNA): TGTGCCAGCAGTTTTACATGGTCTTTCAACACTGAAGCTTTCTTT.

V usage is TRBV25-1 and J usage is TRBJ1-4, with TRBD1 as a possible D gene (5 bases). The CDR3 spans 17 residues. Trimming removed 5 bases from V and 0 bases from J, with 16 bases in between. CDR1 is MGHDK and CDR2 is SYGVNS in the germline V gene. The CDR3 sequence is CASSSQDTSATNEKLFF. CDR3 nucleotides: TGTGCCAGCAGTTCGCAGGACACGAGTGCAACTAATGAAAAACTGTTTTTT.

This chain links TRBV4-1 with TRBJ2-1, with a possible D match to TRBD2 (5 bases). CDR1 is MGHRA and CDR2 is YSYEKL in the germline V gene. The CDR3 runs 16 residues. V lost 0 bases to trimming and J lost 7 bases, with 16 bases between them. CDR3: CASSQDVPSSLNEQFF. The CDR3, as DNA: TGCGCCAGCAGCCAAGATGTGCCTAGCTCTTTGAATGAGCAGTTCTTC.

The gene calls are TRBV18 and TRBJ1-2; D possibly corresponds to TRBD1 (6 bases). V was clipped by 4 bases and J by 6 bases, with 15 bases between them. In germline, CDR1 is KGHSH, CDR2 LQKENI. This CDR3 region has 14 residues. The CDR3 protein is CASSLATTGDGYTF. In DNA, the CDR3 is TGTGCCAGCTCACTCGCCACGACAGGAGATGGCTACACCTTC.

V usage is TRBV5-6 and J usage is TRBJ1-3; D is ambiguous. V lost 1 base to trimming and J lost 3 bases, with 8 bases between them. From germline, CDR1 is SGHDT and CDR2 YYEEEE. The CDR3 covers 14 residues. CDR3 nucleotides: TGTGCCAGCAGCTTGTCTTGGAGTGGAAACACCATATATTTT. Its protein product is CASSLSWSGNTIYF.

The chain recombines TRBV7-9 with TRBJ2-7; 7 positions match TRBD1. V trimming: 2 bases; J trimming: 4 bases; junction bases outside the gene matches: 5. Germline values: CDR1 SEHNR, CDR2 FQNEAQ (reference sequence). The CDR3 loop spans 14 amino acids. CDR3 in DNA: TGTGCCAGCAGCTTAATGAGACAGGGATACGAGCAGTACTTC. Translation gives CASSLMRQGYEQYF.